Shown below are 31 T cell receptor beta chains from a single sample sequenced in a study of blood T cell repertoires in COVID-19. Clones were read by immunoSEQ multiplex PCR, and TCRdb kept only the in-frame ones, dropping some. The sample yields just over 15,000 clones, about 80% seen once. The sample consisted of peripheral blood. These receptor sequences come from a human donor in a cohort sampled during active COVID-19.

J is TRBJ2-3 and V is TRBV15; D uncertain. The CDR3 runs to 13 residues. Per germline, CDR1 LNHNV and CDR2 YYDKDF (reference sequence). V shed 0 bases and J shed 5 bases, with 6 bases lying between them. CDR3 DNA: TGTGCCACCAGCAGAGATAGTGGAGATACGCAGTATTTT. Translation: CATSRDSGDTQYF.

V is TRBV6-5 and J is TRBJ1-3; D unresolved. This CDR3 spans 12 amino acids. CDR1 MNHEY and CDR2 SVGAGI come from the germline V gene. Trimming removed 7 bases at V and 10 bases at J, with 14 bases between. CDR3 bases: TGTGCCAGCACGACGACTACGGGGACCATATATTTT. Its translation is CASTTTTGTIYF.

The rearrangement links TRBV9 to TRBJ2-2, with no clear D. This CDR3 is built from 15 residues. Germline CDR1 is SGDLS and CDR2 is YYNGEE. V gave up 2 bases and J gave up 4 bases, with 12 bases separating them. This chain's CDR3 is CASSVVASGTGELFF. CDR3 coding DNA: TGTGCCAGCAGCGTGGTGGCATCGGGCACCGGGGAGCTGTTTTTT.

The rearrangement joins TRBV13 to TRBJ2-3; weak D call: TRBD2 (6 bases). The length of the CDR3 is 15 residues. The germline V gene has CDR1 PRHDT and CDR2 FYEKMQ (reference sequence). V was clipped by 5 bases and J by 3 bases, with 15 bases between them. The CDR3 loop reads CASSPLGLGTDTQYF. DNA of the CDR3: TGTGCCAGCAGCCCTTTGGGACTGGGGACAGATACGCAGTATTTT.

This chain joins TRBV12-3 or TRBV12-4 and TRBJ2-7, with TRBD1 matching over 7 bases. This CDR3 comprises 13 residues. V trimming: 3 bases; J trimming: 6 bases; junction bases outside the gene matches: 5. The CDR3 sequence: CASSFEGAGEQYF. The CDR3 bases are TGTGCCAGCAGTTTTGAGGGGGCTGGCGAGCAGTACTTC.

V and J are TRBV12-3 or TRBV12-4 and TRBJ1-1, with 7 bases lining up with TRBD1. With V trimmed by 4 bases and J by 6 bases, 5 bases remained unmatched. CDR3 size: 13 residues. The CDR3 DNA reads TGTGCCAGCAGTTCCTACCAGGGGGCTGAAGCTTTCTTT. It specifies CASSSYQGAEAFF.

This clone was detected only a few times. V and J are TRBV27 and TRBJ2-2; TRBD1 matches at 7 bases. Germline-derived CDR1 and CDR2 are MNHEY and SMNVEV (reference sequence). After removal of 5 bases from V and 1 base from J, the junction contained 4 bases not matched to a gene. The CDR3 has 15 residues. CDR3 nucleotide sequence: TGTGCCAGCAGTGAACGGACAGGGAACACCGGGGAGCTGTTTTTT. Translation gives CASSERTGNTGELFF.

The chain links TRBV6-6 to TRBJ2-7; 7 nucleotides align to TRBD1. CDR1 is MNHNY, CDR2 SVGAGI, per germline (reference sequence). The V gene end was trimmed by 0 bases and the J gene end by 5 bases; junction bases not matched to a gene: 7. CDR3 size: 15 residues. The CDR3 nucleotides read TGTGCCAGCAGTTACTCGGCTACGGGACAGAACGAGCAGTACTTC. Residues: CASSYSATGQNEQYF.

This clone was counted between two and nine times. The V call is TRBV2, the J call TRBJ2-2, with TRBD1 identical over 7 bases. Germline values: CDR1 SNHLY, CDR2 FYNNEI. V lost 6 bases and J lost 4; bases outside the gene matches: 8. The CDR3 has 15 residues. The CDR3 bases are TGTGCCAGCAGCGAACAGGGGATCGGCACCGGGGAGCTGTTTTTT. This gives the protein CASSEQGIGTGELFF.

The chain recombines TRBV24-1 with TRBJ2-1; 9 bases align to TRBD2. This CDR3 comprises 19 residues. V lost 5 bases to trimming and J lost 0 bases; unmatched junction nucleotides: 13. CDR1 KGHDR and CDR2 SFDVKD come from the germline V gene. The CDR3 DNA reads TGTGCCACCAGTGCACAACCTCGGGGACTAGCTGGCTCCTACAATGAGCAGTTCTTC. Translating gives CATSAQPRGLAGSYNEQFF.

The CDR3 loop is CASSLDAHLAGGYTF. The CDR3 DNA reads TGTGCCAGCAGCTTAGATGCCCACTTAGCTGGTGGCTACACCTTC. This chain joins TRBV11-2 and TRBJ1-2; no reliable D call. Germline CDR1 reads SGHAT; CDR2 reads FQNNGV. This CDR3 region has 15 residues. Deletions cut 0 bases from V and 7 bases from J, with 15 bases between.

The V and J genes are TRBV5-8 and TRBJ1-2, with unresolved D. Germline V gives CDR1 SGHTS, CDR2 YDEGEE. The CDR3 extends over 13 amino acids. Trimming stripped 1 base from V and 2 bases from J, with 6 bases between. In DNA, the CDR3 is TGTGCCAGCAGCTTGAGCGGCAACTATGGCTACACCTTC. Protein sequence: CASSLSGNYGYTF. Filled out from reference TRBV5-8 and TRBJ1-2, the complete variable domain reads EAGVTQSPTHLIKTRGQQATLRCSPISGHTSVYWYQQALGLGLQFLLWYDEGEERNRGNFPPRFSGRQFPNYSSELNVNALELEDSALYLCASSLSGNYGYTFGSGTRLTVV.

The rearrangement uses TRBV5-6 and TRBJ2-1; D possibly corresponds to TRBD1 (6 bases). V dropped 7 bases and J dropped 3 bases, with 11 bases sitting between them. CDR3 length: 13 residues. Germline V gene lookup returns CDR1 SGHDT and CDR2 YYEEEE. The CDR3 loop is CASSGTHYNEQFF. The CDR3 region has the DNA TGTGCCAGCTCCGGGACACACTACAATGAGCAGTTCTTC.

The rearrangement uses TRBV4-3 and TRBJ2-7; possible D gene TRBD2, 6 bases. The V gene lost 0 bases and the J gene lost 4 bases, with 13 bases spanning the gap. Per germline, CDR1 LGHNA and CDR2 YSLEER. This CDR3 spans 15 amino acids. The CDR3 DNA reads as TGCGCCAGCAGCCAAGATCCCGGGAGCCAATACGAGCAGTACTTC. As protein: CASSQDPGSQYEQYF.

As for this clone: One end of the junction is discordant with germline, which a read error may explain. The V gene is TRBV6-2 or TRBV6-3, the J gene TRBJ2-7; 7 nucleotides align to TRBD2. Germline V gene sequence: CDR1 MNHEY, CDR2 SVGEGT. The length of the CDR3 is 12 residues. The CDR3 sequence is CASSYGLEALNF. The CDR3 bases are TGTGCCAGCAGTTATGGACTAGAAGCGTTGAACTTC.

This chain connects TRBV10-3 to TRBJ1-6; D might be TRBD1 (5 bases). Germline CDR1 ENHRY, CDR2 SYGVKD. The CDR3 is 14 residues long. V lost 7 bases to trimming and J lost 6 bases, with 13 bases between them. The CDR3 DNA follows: TGTGCCATCACAAGCGGGGCGGCTAATTCACCCCTCCACTTT. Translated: CAITSGAANSPLHF.

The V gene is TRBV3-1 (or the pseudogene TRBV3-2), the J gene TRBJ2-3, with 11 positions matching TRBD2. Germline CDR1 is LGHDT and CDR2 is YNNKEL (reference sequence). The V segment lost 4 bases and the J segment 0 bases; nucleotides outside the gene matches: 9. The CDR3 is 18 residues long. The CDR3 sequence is CASSPRAGLAVSTDTQYF. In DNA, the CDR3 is TGTGCCAGCAGCCCTCGAGCGGGACTAGCGGTTAGCACAGATACGCAGTATTTT.

DNA for the CDR3: TGTGCCAGCAGCTTGAGGGACAGCTACGAGCAGTACTTC. It translates to CASSLRDSYEQYF. This rearrangement joins TRBV5-6 to TRBJ2-7; 7 nucleotides align to TRBD1. The junction had 1 base not matched to a gene; V was cut back by 1 base and J by 3 bases. Germline values: CDR1 SGHDT, CDR2 YYEEEE. The CDR3 has 13 amino acids.

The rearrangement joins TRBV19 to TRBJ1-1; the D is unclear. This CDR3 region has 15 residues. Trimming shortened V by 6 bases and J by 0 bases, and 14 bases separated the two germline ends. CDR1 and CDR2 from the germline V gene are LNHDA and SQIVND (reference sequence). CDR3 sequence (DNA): TGTGCCAGTAGAAACCTCCCGGGTCTGAACACTGAAGCTTTCTTT. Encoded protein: CASRNLPGLNTEAFF.

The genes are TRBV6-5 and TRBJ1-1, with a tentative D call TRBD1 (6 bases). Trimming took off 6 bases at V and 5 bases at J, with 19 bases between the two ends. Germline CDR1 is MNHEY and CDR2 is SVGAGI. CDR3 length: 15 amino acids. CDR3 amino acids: CASRNLRGGRTEAFF. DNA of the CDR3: TGTGCCAGCAGGAATCTCAGGGGCGGGCGAACTGAAGCTTTCTTT.

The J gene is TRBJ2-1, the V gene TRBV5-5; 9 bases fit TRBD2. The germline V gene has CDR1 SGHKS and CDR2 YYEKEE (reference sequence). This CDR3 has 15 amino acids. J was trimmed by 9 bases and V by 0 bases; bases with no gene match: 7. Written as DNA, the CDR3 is TGTGCCAGCAGCTTGGCGTCTAGCGGGGCTACTGAGCAGTTCTTC. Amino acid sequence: CASSLASSGATEQFF.

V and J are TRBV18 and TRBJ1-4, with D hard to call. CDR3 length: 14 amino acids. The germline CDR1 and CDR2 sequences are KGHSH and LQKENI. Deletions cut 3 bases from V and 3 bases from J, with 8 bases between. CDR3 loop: CASSPPGSNEKLFF. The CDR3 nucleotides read TGTGCCAGCTCACCTCCGGGATCTAATGAAAAACTGTTTTTT.

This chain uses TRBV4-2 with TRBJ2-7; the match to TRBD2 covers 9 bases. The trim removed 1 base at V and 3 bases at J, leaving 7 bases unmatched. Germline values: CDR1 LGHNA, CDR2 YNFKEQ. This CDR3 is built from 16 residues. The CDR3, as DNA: TGTGCCAGCAGCCAAGTCTACTTGCGGGGGGGCTACGAGCAGTACTTC. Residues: CASSQVYLRGGYEQYF.

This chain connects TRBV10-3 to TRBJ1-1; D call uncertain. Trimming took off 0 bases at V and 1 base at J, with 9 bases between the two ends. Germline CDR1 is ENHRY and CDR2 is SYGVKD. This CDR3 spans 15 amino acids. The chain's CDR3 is CAISESRGKNTEAFF. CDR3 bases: TGTGCCATCAGTGAGTCTCGGGGAAAGAACACTGAAGCTTTCTTT.

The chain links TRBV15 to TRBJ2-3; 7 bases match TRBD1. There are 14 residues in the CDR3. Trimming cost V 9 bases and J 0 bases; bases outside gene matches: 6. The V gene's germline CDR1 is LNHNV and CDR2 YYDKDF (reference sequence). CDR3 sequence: CATKGALSTDTQYF. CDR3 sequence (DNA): TGTGCCACTAAGGGGGCTTTAAGCACAGATACGCAGTATTTT.

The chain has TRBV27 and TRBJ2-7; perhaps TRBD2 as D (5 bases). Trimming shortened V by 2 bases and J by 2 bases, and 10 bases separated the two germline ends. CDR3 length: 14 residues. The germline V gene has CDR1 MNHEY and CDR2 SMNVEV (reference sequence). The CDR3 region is CASSLRTGTYEQYF. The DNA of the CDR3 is TGTGCCAGCAGTTTACGGACGGGAACCTACGAGCAGTACTTC.

CDR3 loop: CASSPGLAGVWETQYF. Written as DNA, the CDR3 is TGTGCCAGCAGCCCAGGACTAGCGGGAGTCTGGGAGACCCAGTACTTC. The J gene is TRBJ2-5, the V gene TRBV9; 13 nucleotides align to TRBD2. Unmatched junction bases numbered 8, after V lost 4 bases and J lost 5 bases. Germline CDR1 and CDR2: SGDLS and YYNGEE. This CDR3 is 16 amino acids long. The full variable domain, in which reference TRBV9 and TRBJ2-5 provide the parts outside the CDR3, is DSGVTQTPKHLITATGQRVTLRCSPRSGDLSVYWYQQSLDQGLQFLIQYYNGEERAKGNILERFSAQQFPDLHSELNLSSLELGDSALYFCASSPGLAGVWETQYFGPGTRLLVL.

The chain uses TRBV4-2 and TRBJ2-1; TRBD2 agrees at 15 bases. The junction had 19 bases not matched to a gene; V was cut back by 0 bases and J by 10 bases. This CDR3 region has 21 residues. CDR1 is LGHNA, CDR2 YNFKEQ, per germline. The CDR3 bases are TGTGCCAGCAGCCAAGATCGCCTACCTCGAGGACTAGCGGGAGGGCCAGAGGAGCAGTTCTTC. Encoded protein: CASSQDRLPRGLAGGPEEQFF.

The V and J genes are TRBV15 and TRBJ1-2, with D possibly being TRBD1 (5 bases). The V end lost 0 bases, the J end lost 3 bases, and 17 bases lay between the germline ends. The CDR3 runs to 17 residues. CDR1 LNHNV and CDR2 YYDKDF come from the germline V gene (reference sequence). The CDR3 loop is CATSRDLEGAGDYGYTF. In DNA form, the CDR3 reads TGTGCCACCAGCAGAGATTTAGAAGGGGCTGGGGACTATGGCTACACCTTC.

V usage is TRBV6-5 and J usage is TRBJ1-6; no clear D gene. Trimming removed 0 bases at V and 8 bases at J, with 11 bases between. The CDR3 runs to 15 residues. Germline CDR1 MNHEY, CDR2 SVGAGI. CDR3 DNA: TGTGCCAGCAGTTACTCCCGTTATGCGGATTCACCCCTCCACTTT. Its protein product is CASSYSRYADSPLHF.

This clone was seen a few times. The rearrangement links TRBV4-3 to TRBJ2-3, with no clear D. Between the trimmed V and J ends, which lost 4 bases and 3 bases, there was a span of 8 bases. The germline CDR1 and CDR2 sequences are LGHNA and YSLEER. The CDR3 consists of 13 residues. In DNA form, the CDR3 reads TGCGCCAGCAGCCGCGATTTTACAGATACGCAGTATTTT. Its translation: CASSRDFTDTQYF.